The TCR beta chain under discussion was sequenced for a study of T-cell memory formation after mild COVID-19. TCRdb used MiXCR to reprocess the 5' RACE reads, holding one entry per CDR3 protein. The table has over 350,000 distinct CDR3 sequences, roughly 26% seen once; the top ten hold around 8.8%. V was trimmed by 10 bases and J by 6 bases, leaving 12 bases between them. This CDR3 contains 12 residues. Germline V gene lookup returns CDR1 ENHRY and CDR2 SYGVKD. This clonotype has a handful of counts. The clonotype comes from an adult woman who had mild COVID-19 (a few samples of this study predate the infection). Cell type and time point are not known. Sequencing input: PBMCs or a T cell subset sorted from them (not recorded which). V and J are TRBV10-3 and TRBJ2-2; D is perhaps TRBD2 (5 bases). The chain's CDR3 is CATLAEAGELFF. Here the CDR3 DNA reads TGTGCCACCTTGGCGGAGGCCGGGGAGCTGTTTTTT.